This T cell receptor (beta chain) was identified during a study of shared clonotypes between healthy human individuals. Authors' data handling: ImmunoSEQ output lacked quality scores and full-length reads, limiting matched filtering. Measured with immunoSEQ multiplex PCR; TCRdb has only the in-frame clones, and not every one. V and J calls and clone size are copied from that table; D and trimming were computed from the DNA. This table has about 510,000 clones, nearly 80% appearing once. From germline, CDR1 is SQVTM and CDR2 ANQGSEA. The CDR3 is 13 amino acids. The V gene lost 4 bases and the J gene lost 0 bases, with 9 bases spanning the gap. In this sample, this clone turned up many times. The same CDR3 is also encoded by other DNA sequences in this sample.

What was sequenced was PBMCs. This receptor was identified in a woman aged 40 to 49 in good health. Some clones in this sample may be carry-over from other donors' samples. The gene calls are TRBV29-1 and TRBJ1-1; D gene uncertain. The CDR3 region is CSVAFGLNTEAFF. The CDR3 DNA is TGCAGCGTTGCATTTGGTCTGAACACTGAAGCTTTCTTT.